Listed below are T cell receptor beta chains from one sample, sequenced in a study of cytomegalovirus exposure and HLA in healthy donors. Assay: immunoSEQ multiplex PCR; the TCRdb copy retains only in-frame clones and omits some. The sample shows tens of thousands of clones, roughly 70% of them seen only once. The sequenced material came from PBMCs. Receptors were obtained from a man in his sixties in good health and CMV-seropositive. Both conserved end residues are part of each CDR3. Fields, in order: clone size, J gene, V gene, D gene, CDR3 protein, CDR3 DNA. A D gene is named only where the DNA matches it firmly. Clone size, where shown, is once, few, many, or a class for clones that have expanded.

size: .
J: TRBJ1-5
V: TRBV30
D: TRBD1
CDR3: CAWSGGTGIDQPQHF
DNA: TGTGCCTGGAGTGGCGGGACAGGGATAGATCAGCCCCAGCATTTT

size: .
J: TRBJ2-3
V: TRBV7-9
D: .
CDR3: CASSLEGQGKTTDTQYF
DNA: TGTGCCAGCAGCTTAGAAGGCCAGGGCAAAACCACAGATACGCAGTATTTT

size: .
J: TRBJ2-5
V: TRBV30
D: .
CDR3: CAWSRGAGGRETQYF
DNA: TGTGCCTGGAGTCGCGGGGCAGGGGGGCGGGAGACCCAGTACTTC

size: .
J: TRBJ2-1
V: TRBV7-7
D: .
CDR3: CASSPMGGPLSEQFF
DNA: TGTGCTAGCAGCCCTATGGGCGGGCCTCTTTCTGAGCAGTTCTTC

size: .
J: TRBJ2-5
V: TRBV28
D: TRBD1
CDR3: CASSLQGALPDVQYF
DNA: TGTGCCAGCAGTTTACAGGGGGCCCTTCCAGACGTCCAGTACTTC

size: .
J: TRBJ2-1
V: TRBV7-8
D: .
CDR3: CASSSTRTPSSYNEQFF
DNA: TGTGCCAGCAGCTCTACCCGGACACCGAGCTCCTACAATGAGCAGTTCTTC

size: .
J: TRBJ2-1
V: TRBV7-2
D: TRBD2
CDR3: CASSRSGSLNNEQFF
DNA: TGTGCCAGCAGCCGAAGCGGGAGCTTGAACAATGAGCAGTTCTTC

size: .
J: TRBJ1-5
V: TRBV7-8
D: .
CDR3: CASSHPGGRGLSNQPQHF
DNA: TGTGCCAGCAGCCACCCTGGAGGGAGGGGACTTAGCAATCAGCCCCAGCATTTT

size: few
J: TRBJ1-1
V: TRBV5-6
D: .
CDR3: CASSLSGAEAFF
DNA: TGTGCCAGCAGCTTATCGGGGGCTGAAGCTTTCTTT

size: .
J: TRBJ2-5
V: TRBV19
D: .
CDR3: CASSKRDQETQYF
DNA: TGTGCCAGTAGTAAACGGGACCAAGAGACCCAGTACTTC

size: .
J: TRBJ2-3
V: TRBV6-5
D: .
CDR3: CASTQGTTQYF
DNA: TGTGCCAGCACCCAGGGGACAACGCAGTATTTT

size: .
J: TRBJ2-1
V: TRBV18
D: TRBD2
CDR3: CASSLAGGPNEQFF
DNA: TGTGCCAGCTCCTTAGCGGGGGGCCCCAATGAGCAGTTCTTC

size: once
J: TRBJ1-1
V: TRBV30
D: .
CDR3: CAWSVVSNTEAFF
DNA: TGTGCCTGGAGTGTAGTGAGTAACACTGAAGCTTTCTTT

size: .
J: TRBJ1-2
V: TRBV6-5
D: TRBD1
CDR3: CASRDRDHYGYTF
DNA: TGTGCCAGCAGGGACAGGGATCACTATGGCTACACCTTC

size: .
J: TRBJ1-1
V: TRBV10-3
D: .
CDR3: CAISESSGGLNTEAFF
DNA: TGTGCCATCAGTGAGAGCTCGGGGGGCTTGAACACTGAAGCTTTCTTT

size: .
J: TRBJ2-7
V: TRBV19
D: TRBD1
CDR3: CASSRDRGRRQYF
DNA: TGTGCCAGTAGCCGGGACAGGGGGCGGAGGCAGTACTTC

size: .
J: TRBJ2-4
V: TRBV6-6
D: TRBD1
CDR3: CASSTTRGPAKNIQYF
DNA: TGTGCCAGCAGTACAACTAGGGGGCCGGCCAAAAACATTCAGTACTTC

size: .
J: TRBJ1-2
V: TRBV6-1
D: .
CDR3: CASSKLGQYGYTF
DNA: TGTGCCAGCAGTAAACTAGGACAGTATGGCTACACCTTC

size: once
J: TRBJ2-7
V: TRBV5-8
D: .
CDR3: CASGESGGLYEQYF
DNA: TGTGCCAGCGGCGAGAGCGGAGGACTTTACGAGCAGTACTTC

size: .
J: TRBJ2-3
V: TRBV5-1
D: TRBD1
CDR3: CASSFGVWGTGRPDTQYF
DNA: TGCGCCAGCAGCTTTGGGGTGTGGGGGACAGGGCGTCCAGATACGCAGTATTTT

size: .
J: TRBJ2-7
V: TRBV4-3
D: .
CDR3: CASSQRPGDSSYEQYF
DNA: TGCGCCAGCAGCCAAAGACCGGGGGATAGCTCCTACGAGCAGTACTTC

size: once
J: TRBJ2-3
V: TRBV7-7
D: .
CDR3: CASSPGGGYTDTQYF
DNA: TGTGCCAGCAGCCCGGGAGGGGGCTACACAGATACGCAGTATTTT

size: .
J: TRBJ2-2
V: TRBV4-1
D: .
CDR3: CASRPTLNTGELFF
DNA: TGCGCCAGCAGGCCGACACTTAACACCGGGGAGCTGTTTTTT

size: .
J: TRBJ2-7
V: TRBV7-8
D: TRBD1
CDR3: CASSSTGGGYEQYF
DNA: TGTGCCAGCAGCTCTACAGGGGGTGGTTACGAGCAGTACTTC

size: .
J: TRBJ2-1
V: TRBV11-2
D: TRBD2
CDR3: CASSLMLAGGANSYNEQFF
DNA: TGTGCCAGCAGCTTAATGTTAGCGGGGGGGGCCAACTCCTACAATGAGCAGTTCTTC

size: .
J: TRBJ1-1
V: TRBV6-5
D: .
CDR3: CASRDDSLNTEAFF
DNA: TGTGCCAGCAGAGACGACAGCTTGAACACTGAAGCTTTCTTT

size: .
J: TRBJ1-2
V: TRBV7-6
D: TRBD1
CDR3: CASRLDQRQGPTF
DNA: TGTGCCAGCAGACTAGACCAGCGACAGGGGCCCACCTTC

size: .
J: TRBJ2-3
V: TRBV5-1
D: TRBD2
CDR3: CASSSTSGGSDTQYF
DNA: TGCGCCAGCAGCTCTACTAGCGGGGGGTCAGATACGCAGTATTTT

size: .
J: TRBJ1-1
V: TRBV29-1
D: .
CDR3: CSVEGLGNTEAFF
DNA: TGCAGCGTTGAAGGACTCGGGAACACTGAAGCTTTCTTT

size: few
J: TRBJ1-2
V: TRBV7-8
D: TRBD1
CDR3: CASSLGAGGVGYYTF
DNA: TGTGCCAGCAGCTTAGGGGCAGGGGGCGTGGGTTACTACACCTTC

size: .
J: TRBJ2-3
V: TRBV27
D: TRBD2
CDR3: CASSSAGESTDTQYF
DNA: TGTGCCAGCAGCTCAGCGGGAGAGTCCACAGATACGCAGTATTTT

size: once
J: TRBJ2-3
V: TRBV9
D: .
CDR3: CASSESDRTLDTQYF
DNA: TGTGCCAGCAGCGAGTCCGACAGGACACTAGATACGCAGTATTTT

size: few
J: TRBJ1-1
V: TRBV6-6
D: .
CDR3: CASSLSGGTEAFF
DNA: TGTGCCAGCAGTCTATCCGGGGGCACTGAAGCTTTCTTT

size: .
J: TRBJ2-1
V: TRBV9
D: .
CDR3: CASSSGVREQFF
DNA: TGTGCCAGCAGCTCGGGGGTGAGGGAGCAGTTCTTC

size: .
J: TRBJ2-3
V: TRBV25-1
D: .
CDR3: CASSEVNTDTQYF
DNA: TGTGCCAGCAGTGAAGTTAACACAGATACGCAGTATTTT

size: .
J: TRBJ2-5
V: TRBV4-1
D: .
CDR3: CASSQRAGGRVQETQYF
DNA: TGCGCCAGCAGCCAAAGGGCCGGAGGTAGGGTCCAAGAGACCCAGTACTTC

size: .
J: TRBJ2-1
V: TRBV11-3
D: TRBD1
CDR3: CASSRTGNRHEQFF
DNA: TGTGCCAGCAGTAGGACAGGGAATAGGCATGAGCAGTTCTTC

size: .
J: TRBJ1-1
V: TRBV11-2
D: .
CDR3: CASSVTNTPEAFF
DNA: TGTGCCAGCAGCGTTACGAACACCCCTGAAGCTTTCTTT

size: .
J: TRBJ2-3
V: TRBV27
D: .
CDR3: CASSFLGYGQFTDTQYF
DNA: TGTGCCAGCAGTTTCCTGGGTTATGGACAGTTCACAGATACGCAGTATTTT

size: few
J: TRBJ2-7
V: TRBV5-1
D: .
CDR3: CAGSRAYEQYF
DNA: TGCGCCGGCAGCCGAGCCTACGAGCAGTACTTC

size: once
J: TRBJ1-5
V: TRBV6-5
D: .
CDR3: CASSRQGRNQPQHF
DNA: TGTGCCAGCAGCCGGCAGGGCAGGAATCAGCCCCAGCATTTT

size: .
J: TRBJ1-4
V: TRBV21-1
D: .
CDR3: CASSPGEGVIEKLFF
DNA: TGTGCCAGCAGCCCGGGGGAGGGGGTGATTGAAAAACTGTTTTTT

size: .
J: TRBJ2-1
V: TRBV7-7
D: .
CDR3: CASSLSVLDNEQFF
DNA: TGTGCTAGCAGCCTTAGCGTTCTTGACAATGAGCAGTTCTTC

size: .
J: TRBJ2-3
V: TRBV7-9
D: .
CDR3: CASSPTRLEMDTQYF
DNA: TGTGCCAGCAGCCCCACCAGACTCGAGATGGATACGCAGTATTTT

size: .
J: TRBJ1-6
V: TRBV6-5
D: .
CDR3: CASSSRKEARTLHF
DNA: TGTGCCAGCAGTTCACGTAAGGAGGCCCGGACCCTCCACTTT

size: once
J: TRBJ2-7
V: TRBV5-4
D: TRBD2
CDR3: CASSLGGLAGERPYEQYF
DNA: TGTGCCAGCAGCTTGGGGGGACTAGCGGGAGAAAGGCCCTACGAGCAGTACTTC

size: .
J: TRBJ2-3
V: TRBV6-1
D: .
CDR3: CASSVYSGSNTDTQYF
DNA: TGTGCCAGCAGTGTTTACAGCGGATCCAACACAGATACGCAGTATTTT

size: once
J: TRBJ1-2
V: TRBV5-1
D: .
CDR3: CASSRTLVPYGYTF
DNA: TGCGCCAGCAGCAGGACTCTCGTACCTTATGGCTACACCTTC

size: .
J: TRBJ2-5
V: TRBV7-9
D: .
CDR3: CASSPPIGTGEETQYF
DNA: TGTGCCAGCAGCCCCCCTATTGGTACAGGTGAAGAGACCCAGTACTTC

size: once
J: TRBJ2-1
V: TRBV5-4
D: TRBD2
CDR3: CASSLGTSGAEQFF
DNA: TGTGCCAGCAGCCTCGGGACTAGCGGGGCGGAGCAGTTCTTC

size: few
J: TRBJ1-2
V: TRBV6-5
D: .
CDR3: CASSYSMRVANYGYTF
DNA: TGTGCCAGCAGTTACTCGATGAGGGTGGCGAACTATGGCTACACCTTC